Sequencing of this T cell receptor beta chain was carried out in a study of blood T cell repertoires in COVID-19. About the research overall: COVID-19 samples collected from the United States, Italy and Spain covered acute and convalescent phases. From T cells, B-cell-depleted T cells, or PBMCs came the material, which was cDNA or gDNA.

In the authors' methods: Estimation of nucleated cell counts relied on the amplification of reference gene primers. Sequencing used immunoSEQ multiplex PCR; TCRdb keeps in-frame clones, though not all of them. V and J calls and clone size follow that table, whereas D and trimming were derived from the DNA. The sample lists 75,000 to 90,000 clones; 90% were seen once. Germline-derived CDR1 and CDR2 are LGHNA and YNFKEQ. The CDR3 consists of 13 residues. V lost 4 bases and J 0 bases, leaving 6 bases between the germline ends. The chain is built from TRBV4-2 and TRBJ1-1, with D unresolved. Sample: peripheral blood. The TCR comes from a woman aged 45-60 years in a cohort sampled during active COVID-19. The CDR3 DNA reads TGTGCCAGCAGCCCTAGTTTGAACACTGAAGCTTTCTTT. This sequence encodes CASSPSLNTEAFF.